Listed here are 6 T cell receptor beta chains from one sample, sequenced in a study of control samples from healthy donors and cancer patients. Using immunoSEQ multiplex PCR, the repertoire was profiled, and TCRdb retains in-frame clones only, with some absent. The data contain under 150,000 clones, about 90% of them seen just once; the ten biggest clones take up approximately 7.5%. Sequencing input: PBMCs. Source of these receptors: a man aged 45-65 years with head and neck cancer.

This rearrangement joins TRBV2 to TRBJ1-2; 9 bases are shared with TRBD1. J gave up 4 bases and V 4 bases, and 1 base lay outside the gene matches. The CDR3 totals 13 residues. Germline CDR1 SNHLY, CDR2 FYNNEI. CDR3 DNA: TGTGCCAGCAGTGGACAGGGGGGCTATGGCTACACCTTC. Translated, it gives CASSGQGGYGYTF.

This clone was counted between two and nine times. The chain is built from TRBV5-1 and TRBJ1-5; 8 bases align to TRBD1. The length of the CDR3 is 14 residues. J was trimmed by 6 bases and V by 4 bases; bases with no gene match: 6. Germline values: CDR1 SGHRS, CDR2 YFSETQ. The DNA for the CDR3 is TGCGCCAGCAGCCCAGGGGGCGGCTTTCAGCCCCAGCATTTT. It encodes CASSPGGGFQPQHF.

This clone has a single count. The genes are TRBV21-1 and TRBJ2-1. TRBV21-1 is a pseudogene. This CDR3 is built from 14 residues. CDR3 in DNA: TGTGCCAGCAGCAGCCTACGGGGGCCGGATGAGCAGTTCTTC. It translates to CASSSLRGPDEQFF.

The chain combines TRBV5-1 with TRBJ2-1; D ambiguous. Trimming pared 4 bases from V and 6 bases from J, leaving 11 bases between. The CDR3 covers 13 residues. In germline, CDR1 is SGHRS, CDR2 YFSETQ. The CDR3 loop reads CASSKDLRNEQFF. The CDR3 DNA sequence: TGCGCCAGCAGCAAGGACCTTCGCAATGAGCAGTTCTTC.

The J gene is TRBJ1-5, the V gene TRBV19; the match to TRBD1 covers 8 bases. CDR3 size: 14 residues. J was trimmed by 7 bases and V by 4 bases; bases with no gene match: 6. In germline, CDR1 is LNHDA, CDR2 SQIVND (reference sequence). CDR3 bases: TGTGCCAGTAGTACGGACAGGGCATTACAGCCCCAGCATTTT. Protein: CASSTDRALQPQHF.

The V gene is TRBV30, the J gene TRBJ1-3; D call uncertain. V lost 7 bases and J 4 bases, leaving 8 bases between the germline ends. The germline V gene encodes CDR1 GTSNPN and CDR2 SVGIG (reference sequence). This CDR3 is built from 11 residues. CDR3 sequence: CALSIGNTIYF. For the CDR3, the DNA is TGTGCCTTATCAATCGGAAACACCATATATTTT.